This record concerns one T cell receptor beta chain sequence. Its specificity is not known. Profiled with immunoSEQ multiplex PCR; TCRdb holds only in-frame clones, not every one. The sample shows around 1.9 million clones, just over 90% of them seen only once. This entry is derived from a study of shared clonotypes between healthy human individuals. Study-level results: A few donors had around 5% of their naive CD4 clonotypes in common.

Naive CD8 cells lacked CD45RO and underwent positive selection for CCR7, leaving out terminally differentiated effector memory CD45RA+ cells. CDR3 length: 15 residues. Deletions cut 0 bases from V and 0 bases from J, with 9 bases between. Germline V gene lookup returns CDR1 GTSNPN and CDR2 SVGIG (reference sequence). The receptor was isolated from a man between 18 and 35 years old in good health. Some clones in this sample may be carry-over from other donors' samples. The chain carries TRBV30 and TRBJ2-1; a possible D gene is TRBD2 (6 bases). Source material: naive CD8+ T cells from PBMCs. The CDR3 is CAWSVPGSSYNEQFF. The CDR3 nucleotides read TGTGCCTGGAGTGTTCCCGGGAGCTCCTACAATGAGCAGTTCTTC.